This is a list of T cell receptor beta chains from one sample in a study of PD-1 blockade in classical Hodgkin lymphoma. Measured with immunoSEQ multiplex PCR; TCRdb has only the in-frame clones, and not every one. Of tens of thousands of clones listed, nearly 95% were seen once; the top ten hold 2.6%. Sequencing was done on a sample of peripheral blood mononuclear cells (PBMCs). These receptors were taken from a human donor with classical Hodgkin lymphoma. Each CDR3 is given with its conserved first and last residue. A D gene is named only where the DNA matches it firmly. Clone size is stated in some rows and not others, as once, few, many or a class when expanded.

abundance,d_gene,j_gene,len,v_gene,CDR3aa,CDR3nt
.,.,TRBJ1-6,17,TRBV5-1,CASSLVQGALPNSPLHF,TGCGCCAGCAGCTTGGTACAGGGCGCCCTCCCTAATTCACCCCTCCACTTT
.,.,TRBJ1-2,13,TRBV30,CAWLRGTDYGYTF,TGTGCCTGGCTTCGGGGGACGGACTATGGCTACACCTTC
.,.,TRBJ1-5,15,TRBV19,CASSKLAKGNQPQHF,TGTGCCAGTAGTAAACTAGCGAAGGGCAATCAGCCCCAGCATTTT
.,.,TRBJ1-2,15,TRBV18,CASSPEQVRDYGYTF,TGTGCCAGCTCACCCGAACAGGTTAGGGACTATGGCTACACCTTC
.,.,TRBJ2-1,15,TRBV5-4,CASSPGTLLHNEQFF,TGTGCCAGCAGCCCCGGTACTTTACTTCACAATGAGCAGTTCTTC
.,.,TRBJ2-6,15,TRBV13,CASSLSGSGANVLTF,TGTGCCAGCAGCTTATCGGGTTCTGGGGCCAACGTCCTGACTTTC
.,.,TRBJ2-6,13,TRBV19,CASSESGANVLTF,TGTGCCAGTAGTGAGTCTGGGGCCAACGTCCTGACTTTC
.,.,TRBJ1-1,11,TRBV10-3,CAIKVRTEAFF,TGTGCCATCAAGGTGAGGACTGAAGCTTTCTTT
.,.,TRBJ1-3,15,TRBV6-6,CASSYGRSSGNTIYF,TGTGCCAGCAGTTACGGGCGGAGCTCTGGAAACACCATATATTTT
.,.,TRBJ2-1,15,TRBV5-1,CASSQQGQNRNEQFF,TGCGCCAGCAGCCAACAAGGACAGAATCGCAATGAGCAGTTCTTC
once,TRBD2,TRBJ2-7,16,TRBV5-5,CASSHGPSGTSYEQYF,TGTGCCAGCAGCCACGGCCCTAGCGGGACCTCCTACGAGCAGTACTTC
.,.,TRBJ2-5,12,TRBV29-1,CSVTGGQETQYF,TGCAGCGTGACCGGGGGCCAAGAGACCCAGTACTTC
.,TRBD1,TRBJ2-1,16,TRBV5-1,CASSLALGQGSNEQFF,TGCGCCAGCAGCTTGGCCCTAGGACAGGGGAGCAATGAGCAGTTCTTC